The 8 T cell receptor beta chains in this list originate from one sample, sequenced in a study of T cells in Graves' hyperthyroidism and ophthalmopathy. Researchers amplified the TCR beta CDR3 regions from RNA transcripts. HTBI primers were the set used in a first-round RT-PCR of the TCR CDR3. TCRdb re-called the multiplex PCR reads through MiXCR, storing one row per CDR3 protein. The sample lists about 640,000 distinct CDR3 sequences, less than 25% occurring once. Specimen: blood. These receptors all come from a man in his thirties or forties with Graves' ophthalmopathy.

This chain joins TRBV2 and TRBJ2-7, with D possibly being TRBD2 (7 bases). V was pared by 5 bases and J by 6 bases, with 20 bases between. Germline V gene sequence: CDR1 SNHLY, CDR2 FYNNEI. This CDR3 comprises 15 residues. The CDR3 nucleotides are TGTGCCAGCAGTCCTCTGCTAGGGGGGGTCAGCGAGCAGTACTTC. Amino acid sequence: CASSPLLGGVSEQYF. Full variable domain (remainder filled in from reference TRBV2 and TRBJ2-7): EPEVTQTPSHQVTQMGQEVILRCVPISNHLYFYWYRQILGQKVEFLVSFYNNEISEKSEIFDDQFSVERPDGSNFTLKIRSTKLEDSAMYFCASSPLLGGVSEQYFGPGTRLTVT.

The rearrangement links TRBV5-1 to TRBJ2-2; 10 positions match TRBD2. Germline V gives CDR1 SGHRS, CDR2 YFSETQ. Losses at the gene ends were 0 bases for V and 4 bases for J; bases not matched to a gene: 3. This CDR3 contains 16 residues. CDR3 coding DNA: TGCGCCAGCAGCTTGGAGGGACTAGCGTCCACCGGGGAGCTGTTTTTT. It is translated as CASSLEGLASTGELFF.

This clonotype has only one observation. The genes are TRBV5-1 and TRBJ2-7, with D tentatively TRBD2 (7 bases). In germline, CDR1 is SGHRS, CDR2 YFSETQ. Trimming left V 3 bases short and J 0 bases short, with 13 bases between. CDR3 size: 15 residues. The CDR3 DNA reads TGCGCCAGCAGCTGGGTAGGGGGGGCCTCCTACGAGCAGTACTTC. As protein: CASSWVGGASYEQYF.

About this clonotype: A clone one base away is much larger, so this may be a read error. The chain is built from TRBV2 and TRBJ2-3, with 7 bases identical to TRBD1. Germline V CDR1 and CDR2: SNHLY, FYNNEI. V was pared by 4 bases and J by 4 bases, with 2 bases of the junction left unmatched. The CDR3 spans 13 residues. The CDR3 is CASSVRGSDTQYF. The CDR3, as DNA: TGTGCCAGCAGTGTCAGGGGGTCAGATACGCAGTATTTT.

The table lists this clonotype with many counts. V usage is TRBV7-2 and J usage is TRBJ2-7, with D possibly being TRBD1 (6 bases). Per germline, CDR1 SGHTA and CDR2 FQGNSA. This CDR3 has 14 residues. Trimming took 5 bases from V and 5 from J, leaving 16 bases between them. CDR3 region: CASSEQGSFDEQYF. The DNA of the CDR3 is TGTGCCAGCAGCGAACAGGGTTCGTTCGACGAGCAGTACTTC.

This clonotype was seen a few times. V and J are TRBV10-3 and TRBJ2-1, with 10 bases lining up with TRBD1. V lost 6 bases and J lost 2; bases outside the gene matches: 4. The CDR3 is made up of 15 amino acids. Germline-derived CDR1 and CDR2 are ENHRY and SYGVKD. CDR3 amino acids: CAIRGGQGAYNEQFF. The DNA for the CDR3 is TGTGCCATCAGGGGCGGACAGGGGGCCTACAATGAGCAGTTCTTC.

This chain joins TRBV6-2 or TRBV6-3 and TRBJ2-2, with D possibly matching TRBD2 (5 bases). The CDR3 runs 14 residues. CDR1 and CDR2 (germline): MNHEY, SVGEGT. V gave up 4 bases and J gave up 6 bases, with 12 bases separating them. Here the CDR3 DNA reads TGTGCCAGCAGTTCTTTAGCGATCCCCGGGGAGCTGTTTTTT. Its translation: CASSSLAIPGELFF.

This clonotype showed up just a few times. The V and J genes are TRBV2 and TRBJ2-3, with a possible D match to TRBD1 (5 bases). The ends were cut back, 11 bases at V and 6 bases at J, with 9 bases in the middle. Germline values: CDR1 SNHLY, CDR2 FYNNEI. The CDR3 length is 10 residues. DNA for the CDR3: TGTGCCCTACAGGCGGATACGCAGTATTTT. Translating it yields CALQADTQYF.